The next 16 T cell receptor beta chains were all read from a single sample in a study of blood T cell repertoires in COVID-19. Sequenced by immunoSEQ multiplex PCR; TCRdb stores in-frame clones only, minus some. The sample records more than 40,000 clones, 70% to 85% being singletons. Specimen: peripheral blood. These receptors all stem from a man aged 50-59 years with active COVID-19.

The chain has TRBV7-8 and TRBJ2-1; 12 bases fit TRBD2. V lost 5 bases and J lost 8; bases outside the gene matches: 7. CDR3 size: 15 residues. From germline, CDR1 is SGHVS and CDR2 FQNEAQ. As DNA, the CDR3 is TGTGCCAGCAGCCCTAGCGGGGGGGCAACGTATGAGCAGTTCTTC. This codes for CASSPSGGATYEQFF.

The rearrangement links TRBV9 to TRBJ2-5; 14 bases line up with TRBD2. This CDR3 region has 14 residues. Germline V CDR1 and CDR2: SGDLS, YYNGEE. Trimming took 6 bases from V and 4 from J; bases not matched to a gene: 2. In DNA form, the CDR3 reads TGTGCCAGCACGACTAGCGGGGGGGTAGAGACCCAGTACTTC. This codes for CASTTSGGVETQYF. The full variable domain, rest sourced from reference TRBV9 and TRBJ2-5, is DSGVTQTPKHLITATGQRVTLRCSPRSGDLSVYWYQQSLDQGLQFLIQYYNGEERAKGNILERFSAQQFPDLHSELNLSSLELGDSALYFCASTTSGGVETQYFGPGTRLLVL.

The chain joins TRBV29-1 to TRBJ1-1, with 10 bases lining up with TRBD1. The CDR3 has 12 residues. The germline V gene encodes CDR1 SQVTM and CDR2 ANQGSEA. V shed 6 bases and J 2 bases; nucleotides not matched to a gene: 0. CDR3 in DNA: TGCAGCGTGACAGGGGGCAACACTGAAGCTTTCTTT. Its translation is CSVTGGNTEAFF.

This clone was seen a few times. The rearrangement joins TRBV5-6 to TRBJ2-3; the match to TRBD1 covers 8 bases. Germline V CDR1 and CDR2: SGHDT, YYEEEE. With V trimmed by 5 bases and J by 4 bases, 3 bases remained unmatched. The length of the CDR3 is 13 residues. The CDR3: CASRSGGSDTQYF. The CDR3 DNA sequence: TGTGCCAGCAGATCAGGGGGCTCAGATACGCAGTATTTT.

This clone has just one count. This chain links TRBV6-5 with TRBJ2-5; 8 nucleotides align to TRBD1. The V segment lost 5 bases and the J segment 7 bases; nucleotides outside the gene matches: 12. The V gene's germline CDR1 is MNHEY and CDR2 SVGAGI. The CDR3 loop spans 15 amino acids. In nucleotides, the CDR3 is TGTGCCAGCAGTCGACCGATGACAGGGGCGGGGACCCAGTACTTC. Its protein product is CASSRPMTGAGTQYF.

The chain uses TRBV6-5 and TRBJ1-2; the D gene is possibly TRBD1 (6 bases). The CDR3 is 15 residues long. The germline V gene encodes CDR1 MNHEY and CDR2 SVGAGI. The V and J ends lost 7 bases and 0 bases respectively, with 15 bases between them. The CDR3 DNA reads as TGTGCCAGCACCACCCTCAGGGGATCTAACTATGGCTACACCTTC. Encoded protein: CASTTLRGSNYGYTF.

CDR3 DNA: TGTGCCAGCAGCTTAGCGGCAGGGGGCGGCGAGCAGTACTTC. Protein: CASSLAAGGGEQYF. The V gene is TRBV7-6, the J gene TRBJ2-7; 8 positions match TRBD1. The CDR3 contains 14 residues. With 0 bases clipped from V and 6 bases from J, the junction kept 4 bases outside the gene matches. Germline V gene sequence: CDR1 SGHVS, CDR2 FNYEAQ.

The V call is TRBV19, the J call TRBJ1-5, with TRBD1 matching over 7 bases. This CDR3 region has 15 residues. CDR1 LNHDA and CDR2 SQIVND come from the germline V gene (reference sequence). V shed 6 bases and J 1 base; nucleotides not matched to a gene: 6. CDR3 protein: CASRPLQGSNQPQHF. The CDR3 DNA is TGTGCCAGTAGACCCTTACAGGGGAGCAATCAGCCCCAGCATTTT.

The chain links TRBV7-2 to TRBJ2-7; no clear D. V lost 0 bases, J lost 7 bases, and 16 bases lay in between. The V gene's germline CDR1 is SGHTA and CDR2 FQGNSA. This CDR3 comprises 15 residues. CDR3: CASSLASESPREQYF. CDR3 in DNA: TGTGCCAGCAGCTTAGCGTCGGAGTCTCCCCGGGAGCAGTACTTC.

The J gene is TRBJ1-3, the V gene TRBV7-9; D is uncertain. This CDR3 has 17 amino acids. V lost 0 bases, J lost 2 bases, and 14 bases lay in between. CDR1 and CDR2 (germline): SEHNR, FQNEAQ (reference sequence). CDR3 sequence: CASSLAREGTAGNTIYF. The CDR3 coding sequence is TGTGCCAGCAGCTTAGCACGTGAGGGAACGGCTGGAAACACCATATATTTT. The complete variable domain, with remaining parts taken from reference TRBV7-9 and TRBJ1-3, reads DTGVSQNPRHKITKRGQNVTFRCDPISEHNRLYWYRQTLGQGPEFLTYFQNEAQLEKSRLLSDRFSAERPKGSFSTLEIQRTEQGDSAMYLCASSLAREGTAGNTIYFGEGSWLTVV.

The rearrangement uses TRBV4-3 and TRBJ1-5; D is uncertain. V gave up 0 bases and J gave up 1 base, with 7 bases separating them. This CDR3 is 15 amino acids long. Germline V lookup: CDR1 LGHNA, CDR2 YSLEER. CDR3 loop: CASSQDWESNQPQHF. The CDR3 nucleotides read TGCGCCAGCAGCCAAGATTGGGAGAGCAATCAGCCCCAGCATTTT.

This chain links TRBV27 with TRBJ1-1, with D unresolved. V was cut by 1 base and J by 2 bases, with 11 bases left in between. Per the germline V gene, CDR1 is MNHEY and CDR2 is SMNVEV (reference sequence). The length of the CDR3 is 15 residues. CDR3 amino acids: CASSLWPETNTEAFF. The DNA of the CDR3 is TGTGCCAGCAGTTTATGGCCCGAAACCAACACTGAAGCTTTCTTT.

This rearrangement joins TRBV5-1 to TRBJ2-1, with a weak D call TRBD2 (6 bases). The germline V and J ends were trimmed by 2 bases and 7 bases, with 7 bases remaining between them. CDR3 length: 12 residues. Per germline, CDR1 SGHRS and CDR2 YFSETQ. The CDR3: CASSLGGNEQFF. Here the CDR3 DNA reads TGCGCCAGCAGCTTAGGAGGGAATGAGCAGTTCTTC.

The chain links TRBV7-2 to TRBJ1-2, with a possible D match to TRBD1 (5 bases). Looked up from germline, CDR1 is SGHTA and CDR2 is FQGNSA. V gave up 5 bases and J gave up 5 bases, with 24 bases separating them. The CDR3 is 17 amino acids. This CDR3 is CASSPGEGRGGFYGYTF. CDR3 in DNA: TGTGCCAGCAGCCCGGGGGAGGGCCGGGGAGGATTTTATGGCTACACCTTC.

There are a few counts of this clone. The chain is built from TRBV5-6 and TRBJ1-1; the match to TRBD1 covers 10 bases. CDR1 and CDR2 (germline): SGHDT, YYEEEE. J gave up 5 bases and V 3 bases, and 4 bases lay outside the gene matches. This CDR3 spans 14 amino acids. The CDR3 DNA follows: TGTGCCAGCAGCTGGGGACAGGGGTGGACTGAAGCTTTCTTT. This translates into CASSWGQGWTEAFF. Full variable domain (rest looked up from reference TRBV5-6 and TRBJ1-1): DAGVTQSPTHLIKTRGQQVTLRCSPKSGHDTVSWYQQALGQGPQFIFQYYEEEERQRGNFPDRFSGHQFPNYSSELNVNALLLGDSALYLCASSWGQGWTEAFFGQGTRLTVV.

This clone has only one observation. The chain carries TRBV5-1 and TRBJ2-5, with a tentative D call TRBD2 (5 bases). Deletions cut 4 bases from V and 2 bases from J, with 9 bases between. The CDR3 runs to 13 residues. The germline CDR1 and CDR2 sequences are SGHRS and YFSETQ. CDR3 DNA: TGCGCCAGCAGCACCGGGGTACAAGAGACCCAGTACTTC. Its translation is CASSTGVQETQYF. Complete variable domain (other parts from reference TRBV5-1 and TRBJ2-5): KAGVTQTPRYLIKTRGQQVTLSCSPISGHRSVSWYQQTPGQGLQFLFEYFSETQRNKGNFPGRFSGRQFSNSRSEMNVSTLELGDSALYLCASSTGVQETQYFGPGTRLLVL.